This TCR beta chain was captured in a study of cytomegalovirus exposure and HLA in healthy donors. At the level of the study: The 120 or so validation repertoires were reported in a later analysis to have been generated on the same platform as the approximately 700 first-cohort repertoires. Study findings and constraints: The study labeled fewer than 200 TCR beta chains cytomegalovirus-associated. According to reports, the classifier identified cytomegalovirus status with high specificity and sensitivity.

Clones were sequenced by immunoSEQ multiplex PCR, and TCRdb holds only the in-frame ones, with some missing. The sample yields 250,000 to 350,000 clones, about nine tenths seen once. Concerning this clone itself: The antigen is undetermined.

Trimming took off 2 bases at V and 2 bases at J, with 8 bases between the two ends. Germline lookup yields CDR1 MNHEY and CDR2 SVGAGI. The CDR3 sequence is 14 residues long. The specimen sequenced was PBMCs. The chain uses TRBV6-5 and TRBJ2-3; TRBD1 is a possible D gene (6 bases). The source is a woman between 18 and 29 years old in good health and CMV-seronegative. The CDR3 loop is CASSYVGATDTQYF. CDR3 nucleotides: TGTGCCAGCAGTTACGTGGGGGCCACAGATACGCAGTATTTT.